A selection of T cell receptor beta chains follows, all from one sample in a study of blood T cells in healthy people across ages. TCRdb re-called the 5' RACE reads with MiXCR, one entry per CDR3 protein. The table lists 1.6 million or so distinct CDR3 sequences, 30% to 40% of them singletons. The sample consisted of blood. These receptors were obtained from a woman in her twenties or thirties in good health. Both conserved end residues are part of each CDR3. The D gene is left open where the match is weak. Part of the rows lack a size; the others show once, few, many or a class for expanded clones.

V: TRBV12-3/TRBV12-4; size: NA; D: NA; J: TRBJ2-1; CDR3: CASSRTASEQFF; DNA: TGTGCCAGCAGCAGGACTGCCAGTGAGCAGTTCTTC
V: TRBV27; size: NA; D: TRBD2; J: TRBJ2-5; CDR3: CASSRFSGGSQETQYF; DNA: TGTGCCAGCAGTCGATTCAGCGGGGGGTCCCAAGAGACCCAGTACTTC
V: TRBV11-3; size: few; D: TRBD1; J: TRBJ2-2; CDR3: CASSPRTGETGELFF; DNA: TGTGCCAGCAGCCCAAGGACAGGGGAAACCGGGGAGCTGTTTTTT
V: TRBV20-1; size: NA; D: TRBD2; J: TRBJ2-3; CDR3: CSASNLAGASSTDTQYF; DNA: TGCAGTGCTAGTAATCTAGCGGGGGCCTCTAGCACAGATACGCAGTATTTT
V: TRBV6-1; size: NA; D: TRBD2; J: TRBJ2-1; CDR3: CASTKFGASGLAGVTYNEQFF; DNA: TGTGCCAGCACCAAGTTCGGGGCATCGGGACTAGCGGGAGTAACCTACAATGAGCAGTTCTTC
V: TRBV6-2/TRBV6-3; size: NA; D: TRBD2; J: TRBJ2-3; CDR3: CASTRGGVDTQYF; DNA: TGTGCCAGCACCCGGGGGGGTGTAGATACGCAGTATTTT
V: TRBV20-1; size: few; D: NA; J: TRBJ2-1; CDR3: CSASPRADNEQFF; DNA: TGCAGTGCTAGCCCTCGGGCTGACAATGAGCAGTTCTTC
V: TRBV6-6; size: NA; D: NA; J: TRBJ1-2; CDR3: CASSYKGPGGYTF; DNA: TGTGCCAGCAGTTACAAGGGGCCTGGTGGCTACACCTTC
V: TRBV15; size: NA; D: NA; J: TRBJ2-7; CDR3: CATSRDRMTRGYEQYF; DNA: TGTGCCACCAGCAGAGACAGGATGACGCGGGGCTACGAGCAGTACTTC
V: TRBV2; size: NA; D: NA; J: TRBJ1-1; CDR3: CASRKGPLILMKTEAFF; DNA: TGTGCCAGCAGAAAGGGCCCCCTAATACTCATGAAGACTGAAGCTTTCTTT
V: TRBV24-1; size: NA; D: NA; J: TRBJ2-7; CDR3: CATSEPLEGTPYEQYF; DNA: TGTGCCACCAGTGAGCCCCTTGAAGGAACTCCCTACGAGCAGTACTTC
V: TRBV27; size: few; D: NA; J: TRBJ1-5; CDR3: CASNSGPGSGRSNQPQHF; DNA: TGTGCCAGCAACTCTGGACCGGGAAGTGGACGGAGCAATCAGCCCCAGCATTTT
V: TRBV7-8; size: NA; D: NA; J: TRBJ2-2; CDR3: CASSLATGLNTGELFF; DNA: TGTGCCAGCAGCTTAGCTACAGGTTTGAACACCGGGGAGCTGTTTTTT
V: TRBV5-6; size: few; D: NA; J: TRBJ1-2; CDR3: CASSWREALGVNYGYTF; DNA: TGTGCCAGCAGCTGGAGGGAGGCCCTGGGGGTTAACTATGGCTACACCTTC
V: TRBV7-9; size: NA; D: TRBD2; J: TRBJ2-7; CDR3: CASSPEGLAGGYEQYF; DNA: TGTGCCAGCAGCCCCGAGGGACTAGCGGGGGGGTACGAGCAGTACTTC
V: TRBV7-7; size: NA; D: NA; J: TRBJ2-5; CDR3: CASSLSGVGQETQYF; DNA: TGTGCCAGCAGCTTGAGCGGAGTGGGGCAAGAGACCCAGTACTTC